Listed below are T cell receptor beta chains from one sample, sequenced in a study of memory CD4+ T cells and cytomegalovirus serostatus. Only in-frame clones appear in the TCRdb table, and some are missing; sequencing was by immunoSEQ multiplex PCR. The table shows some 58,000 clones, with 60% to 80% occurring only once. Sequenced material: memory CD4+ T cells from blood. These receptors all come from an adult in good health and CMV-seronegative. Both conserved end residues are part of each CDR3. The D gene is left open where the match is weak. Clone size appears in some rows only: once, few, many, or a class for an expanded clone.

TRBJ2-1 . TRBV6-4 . CASSVQGSDEQFF TGTGCCAGCAGTGTGCAGGGATCGGATGAGCAGTTCTTC
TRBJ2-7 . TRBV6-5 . CASSYSKTYEQYF TGTGCCAGCAGTTACTCGAAGACCTACGAGCAGTACTTC
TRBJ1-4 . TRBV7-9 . CASTPDRTRNEKLFF TGTGCCAGCACCCCCGACCGTACTCGAAATGAAAAACTGTTTTTT
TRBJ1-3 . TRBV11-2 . CASSPIGDKPSGNTIYF TGTGCCAGCAGCCCTATAGGGGACAAACCCTCTGGAAACACCATATATTTT
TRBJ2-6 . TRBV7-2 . CASSFSGANVLTF TGTGCCAGCAGCTTCTCTGGGGCCAACGTCCTGACTTTC
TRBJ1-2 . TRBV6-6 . CASSTRGGFNGYTF TGTGCCAGCAGTACCCGGGGGGGGTTTAATGGCTACACCTTC
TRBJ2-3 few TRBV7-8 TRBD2 CASSRTSGTTDTQYF TGTGCCAGCAGCCGGACTAGCGGGACCACAGATACGCAGTATTTT
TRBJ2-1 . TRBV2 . CASSGPEGNEQFF TGTGCCAGCAGTGGACCGGAGGGCAATGAGCAGTTCTTC
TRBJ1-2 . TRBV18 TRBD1 CASSPTGGNYGYTF TGTGCCAGCTCACCTACAGGGGGAAACTATGGCTACACCTTC
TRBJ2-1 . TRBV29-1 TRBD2 CSVAGRGGLNEQFF TGCAGCGTTGCTGGGCGGGGGGGCCTCAATGAGCAGTTCTTC
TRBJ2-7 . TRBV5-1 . CASSLVRTYEQYF TGCGCCAGCAGTCTAGTCAGGACCTACGAGCAGTACTTC
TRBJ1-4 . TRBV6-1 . CASSGSPNEKLFF TGTGCCAGCAGTGGATCCCCTAATGAAAAACTGTTTTTT
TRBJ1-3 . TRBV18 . CASSRGQVSGNTIYF TGTGCCAGCTCACGAGGACAAGTCTCTGGAAACACCATATATTTT
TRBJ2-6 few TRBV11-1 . CASSSPASGANVLTF TGTGCCAGCAGCTCCCCGGCCTCTGGGGCCAACGTCCTGACTTTC